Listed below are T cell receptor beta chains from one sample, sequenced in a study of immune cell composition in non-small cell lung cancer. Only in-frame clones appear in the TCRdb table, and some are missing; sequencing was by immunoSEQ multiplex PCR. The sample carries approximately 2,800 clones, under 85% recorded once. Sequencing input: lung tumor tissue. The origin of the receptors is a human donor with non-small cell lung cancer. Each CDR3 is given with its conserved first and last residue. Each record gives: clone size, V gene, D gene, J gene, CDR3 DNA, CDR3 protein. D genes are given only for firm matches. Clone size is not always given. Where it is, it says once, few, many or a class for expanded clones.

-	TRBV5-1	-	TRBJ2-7	TGCGCCAGCAGGGTGGGACTCTTCTTTGGCGACGAGCAGTACTTC	CASRVGLFFGDEQYF
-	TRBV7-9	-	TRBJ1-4	TGTGCCAGCAGCGAGCTTCCAGATCGCGGTGAAAAACTGTTTTTT	CASSELPDRGEKLFF
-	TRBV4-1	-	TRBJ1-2	TGCGCCAGCAGCCAAGAAAGGGGGAGCGACTATGGCTACACCTTC	CASSQERGSDYGYTF
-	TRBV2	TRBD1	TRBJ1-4	TGTGCCAGCCGGGGGACAGGGTCTAATGAAAAACTGTTTTTT	CASRGTGSNEKLFF
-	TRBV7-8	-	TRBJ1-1	TGTGCCAGCAGCTTCGGGGGGCCCGGTGAAGCTTTCTTT	CASSFGGPGEAFF
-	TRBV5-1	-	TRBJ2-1	TGCGCCAGCAGCTTGGACTCACCCCGTGCCAATGAGCAGTTCTTC	CASSLDSPRANEQFF
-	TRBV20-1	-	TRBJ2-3	TGCAGTGCATCTCGCACAGATACGCAGTATTTT	CSASRTDTQYF
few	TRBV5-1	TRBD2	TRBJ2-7	TGCGCCAGCAGCCCTGGGGGGGACGAGCAGTACTTC	CASSPGGDEQYF
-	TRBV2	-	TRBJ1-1	TGTGCCAGCAGTGAAGCTTGGAGGATCGACACTGAAGCTTTCTTT	CASSEAWRIDTEAFF
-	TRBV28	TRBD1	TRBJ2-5	TGTGCCAGCAGTCGGACAGGGGAAGAGACCCAGTACTTC	CASSRTGEETQYF
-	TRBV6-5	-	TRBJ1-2	TGTGCCAGCAGTTCCACAGGGAACTATGGCTACACCTTC	CASSSTGNYGYTF
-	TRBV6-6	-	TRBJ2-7	TGTGCCAGCACCAAGGGGGTAAGCTCCTACGAGCAGTACTTC	CASTKGVSSYEQYF
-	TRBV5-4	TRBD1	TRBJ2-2	TGTGCCAGCAGCCGGCCGACAGGGGACACCGGGGAGCTGTTTTTT	CASSRPTGDTGELFF
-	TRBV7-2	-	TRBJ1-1	TGTGCCAGCAGCTTATTCACGCAGGCGGGTGAAGCTTTCTTT	CASSLFTQAGEAFF
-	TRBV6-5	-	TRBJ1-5	TGTGCCAGCAGACAGAACCCGATGGGCAATCAGCCCCAGCATTTT	CASRQNPMGNQPQHF
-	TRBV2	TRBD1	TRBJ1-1	TGTGCCAGCAGTGAGGATGGACAGGATAACACTGAAGCTTTCTTT	CASSEDGQDNTEAFF
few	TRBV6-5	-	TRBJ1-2	TGTGCCAGCAGTTACTCTAGGGGCGCGGTGCTTGGCTACACCTTC	CASSYSRGAVLGYTF
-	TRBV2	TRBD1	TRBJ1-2	TGTGCCAGCAGGAAAGAGACAGGGCCTAACTATGGCTACACCTTC	CASRKETGPNYGYTF
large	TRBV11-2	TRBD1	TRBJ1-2	TGTGCCAGCAGCTTAGGGAGACCGGGACAGGAGAATGGCTACACCTTC	CASSLGRPGQENGYTF
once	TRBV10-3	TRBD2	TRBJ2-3	TGTGCCATCTCGACTAGCGGGGGCACAGATACGCAGTATTTT	CAISTSGGTDTQYF
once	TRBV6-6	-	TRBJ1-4	TGTGCCACCTCATTGTGGGCCAATGAAAAACTGTTTTTT	CATSLWANEKLFF
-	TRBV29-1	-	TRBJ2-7	TGCAGCGTCGAAGATAACAGGAGGCAGTACTTC	CSVEDNRRQYF
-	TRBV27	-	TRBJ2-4	TGTGCCAGCAGTTCCCTTCAACTAGCCAAAAACATTCAGTACTTC	CASSSLQLAKNIQYF
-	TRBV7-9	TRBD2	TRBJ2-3	TGTGCCAGCAGCTTAGGCCCTAGCGGGGGCACAGATACGCAGTATTTT	CASSLGPSGGTDTQYF
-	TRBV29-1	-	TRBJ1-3	TGCAGCGTTGTCGTACAGCCGGCGGGAAACACCATATATTTT	CSVVVQPAGNTIYF